This TCR beta chain was found in a study of cytomegalovirus exposure and HLA in healthy donors. This clone was observed once. The V and J ends lost 4 bases and 8 bases respectively, with 15 bases between them. The CDR3 loop spans 13 amino acids. The germline gives CDR1 SGHRS, CDR2 YFSETQ. The PCR contained 60 Vbeta and 13 Jbeta primers. Some clones are missing from TCRdb's copy, which holds only in-frame ones; the method was immunoSEQ multiplex PCR. The sample carries about 77,000 clones, 75% to 80% recorded once. This clonotype was sampled from a man aged 35 to 55 in good health and CMV-seronegative. Material for sequencing was PBMCs. This chain uses TRBV5-1 with TRBJ1-2; D not resolved. The CDR3 DNA follows: TGCGCCAGCAGCCCGGAAGGAGGTGGAGGCTACACCTTC. Its translation is CASSPEGGGGYTF.